These 21 T cell receptor beta chains were sequenced from one sample in a study of blood T cell repertoires in COVID-19. TCRdb's copy holds only in-frame clones and misses some; the assay was immunoSEQ multiplex PCR. Of about 48,000 clones listed, about 85% are singletons. Sequencing input: peripheral blood. These receptors originate from an older woman with acute or convalescent COVID-19.

The chain's CDR3 is CASSQDLAGVEKLFF. CDR3 nucleotides: TGTGCCAGCAGCCAAGATTTGGCAGGGGTTGAAAAACTGTTTTTT. The rearrangement joins TRBV4-2 to TRBJ1-4; a possible D gene is TRBD1 (6 bases). This CDR3 spans 15 amino acids. Trimming stripped 0 bases from V and 7 bases from J, with 12 bases between. Germline V gene data show CDR1 as LGHNA and CDR2 as YNFKEQ.

V gene TRBV3-1 (or the pseudogene TRBV3-2) combines with J gene TRBJ2-7; tentatively, D is TRBD1 (5 bases). Trimming shortened V by 1 base and J by 1 base, and 17 bases separated the two germline ends. The CDR3 length is 17 residues. Germline V gene sequence: CDR1 LGHDT, CDR2 YNNKEL (reference sequence). The CDR3 is CASSQGLFWGSSYEQYF. The CDR3 DNA reads TGTGCCAGCAGCCAAGGTCTATTTTGGGGCTCATCCTACGAGCAGTACTTC.

This clone was detected only a few times. The chain combines TRBV3-1 (or the pseudogene TRBV3-2) with TRBJ2-1; perhaps TRBD1 as D (5 bases). The CDR3 has 15 amino acids. Germline loops: CDR1 LGHDT, CDR2 YNNKEL (reference sequence). Trimming left V 0 bases short and J 0 bases short, with 6 bases between. This chain's CDR3 is CASSQDRVSYNEQFF. In DNA, the CDR3 is TGTGCCAGCAGCCAAGACAGGGTCTCCTACAATGAGCAGTTCTTC.

The J gene is TRBJ1-1, the V gene TRBV6-5, with 7 bases identical to TRBD1. The V and J ends lost 0 bases and 0 bases, in that order; junction bases with no gene match: 4. Germline-derived CDR1 and CDR2 are MNHEY and SVGAGI. The CDR3 is 16 amino acids. This chain's CDR3 is CASSYSLGQLNTEAFF. As DNA, the CDR3 is TGTGCCAGCAGTTACTCATTGGGACAGTTGAACACTGAAGCTTTCTTT.

The CDR3 region is CSVGGTGELFF. CDR3 DNA: TGCAGCGTAGGGGGCACCGGGGAGCTGTTTTTT. The J gene is TRBJ2-2, the V gene TRBV20-1; D is perhaps TRBD1 (6 bases). There are 11 residues in the CDR3. Germline V gives CDR1 DFQATT, CDR2 SNEGSKA (reference sequence).

Here the CDR3 reads CASSERTAGYGYTF. CDR3 nucleotides: TGCGCCAGCAGCGAACGTACGGCGGGCTATGGCTACACCTTC. This sequence joins TRBV5-1 and TRBJ1-2; D ambiguous. The CDR3 length is 14 residues. Per germline, CDR1 SGHRS and CDR2 YFSETQ. Trimming pared 4 bases from V and 4 bases from J, leaving 14 bases between.

The chain recombines TRBV3-1 (or the pseudogene TRBV3-2) with TRBJ2-7; 8 nucleotides line up with TRBD1. Looked up from germline, CDR1 is LGHDT and CDR2 is YNNKEL (reference sequence). The CDR3 sequence is 15 residues long. J gave up 5 bases and V 1 base, and 7 bases lay outside the gene matches. CDR3 DNA sequence: TGTGCCAGCAGCCAAGGGACAGGGATCCCCAACGAGCAGTACTTC. Translation: CASSQGTGIPNEQYF.

The chain recombines TRBV12-3 or TRBV12-4 with TRBJ2-7, with 7 bases that match TRBD1. The CDR3 runs to 13 residues. V was clipped by 6 bases and J by 6 bases; unmatched bases: 8. CDR3 in amino acids: CASRLTAGGEQYF. CDR3 nucleotides: TGTGCCAGCAGGTTAACCGCAGGGGGCGAGCAGTACTTC.

This chain links TRBV9 with TRBJ2-7; D not certain. The V and J ends lost 4 bases and 0 bases respectively, with 14 bases between them. The CDR3 runs 15 residues. Germline CDR1 SGDLS, CDR2 YYNGEE. DNA for the CDR3: TGTGCCAGCAGCCTAGATGCGAGATTCTCCTACGAGCAGTACTTC. Its translation is CASSLDARFSYEQYF. The full variable domain, rest sourced from reference TRBV9 and TRBJ2-7, is DSGVTQTPKHLITATGQRVTLRCSPRSGDLSVYWYQQSLDQGLQFLIQYYNGEERAKGNILERFSAQQFPDLHSELNLSSLELGDSALYFCASSLDARFSYEQYFGPGTRLTVT.

The gene calls are TRBV7-9 and TRBJ2-7; a weak D match, TRBD1 (5 bases). CDR3 size: 15 residues. Trimming left V 1 base short and J 3 bases short, with 13 bases between. In germline, CDR1 is SEHNR, CDR2 FQNEAQ (reference sequence). The CDR3 protein is CASSLGDSSNYEQYF. CDR3 bases: TGTGCCAGCAGCTTAGGAGACAGCTCTAACTACGAGCAGTACTTC.

The J gene is TRBJ2-3, the V gene TRBV10-2, with D tentatively TRBD1 (7 bases). This CDR3 is 11 amino acids long. V was trimmed by 11 bases and J by 4 bases, leaving 10 bases between them. Germline V gene lookup returns CDR1 WSHSY and CDR2 SAAADI. The CDR3, as DNA: TGCGCCGCAGGGGGGTCAGATACGCAGTATTTT. It specifies CAAGGSDTQYF.

J is TRBJ2-7 and V is TRBV9, with TRBD1 matching 8 bases. CDR3 length: 14 residues. In germline, CDR1 is SGDLS, CDR2 YYNGEE. With V trimmed by 0 bases and J by 3 bases, 2 bases remained unmatched. The chain's CDR3 is CASSVDGQGYEQYF. The CDR3 DNA reads as TGTGCCAGCAGCGTAGATGGACAGGGCTACGAGCAGTACTTC. Based on the CDR3 plus reference TRBV9 and TRBJ2-7, the full variable domain is DSGVTQTPKHLITATGQRVTLRCSPRSGDLSVYWYQQSLDQGLQFLIQYYNGEERAKGNILERFSAQQFPDLHSELNLSSLELGDSALYFCASSVDGQGYEQYFGPGTRLTVT.

V is TRBV7-6 and J is TRBJ2-1; D might be TRBD2 (6 bases). Germline CDR1 reads SGHVS; CDR2 reads FNYEAQ. CDR3 length: 15 residues. V was pared by 0 bases and J by 4 bases, with 10 bases between. Written as DNA, the CDR3 is TGTGCCAGCAGCTTAGCGGGGCGGGGATACAATGAGCAGTTCTTC. Its protein is CASSLAGRGYNEQFF.

The chain combines TRBV5-1 with TRBJ2-3; 7 bases are a match to TRBD2. Losses at the gene ends were 6 bases for V and 6 bases for J; bases not matched to a gene: 16. CDR1 is SGHRS and CDR2 is YFSETQ in the germline V gene. The CDR3 sequence is 16 residues long. The CDR3 DNA sequence: TGCGCCAGCACTGACGGAGCGGGATCCCCGACGGATACGCAGTATTTT. It is translated as CASTDGAGSPTDTQYF.

This rearrangement joins TRBV13 to TRBJ2-7, with D possibly being TRBD1 (6 bases). V lost 5 bases and J lost 4, with 12 bases in between. The germline V gene encodes CDR1 PRHDT and CDR2 FYEKMQ (reference sequence). This CDR3 is 13 amino acids long. CDR3 sequence (DNA): TGTGCCAGCAGCATCGGACAGAATTACGAGCAGTACTTC. It translates to CASSIGQNYEQYF.

V is TRBV5-5 and J is TRBJ2-2; 9 nucleotides agree with TRBD1. The germline V gene encodes CDR1 SGHKS and CDR2 YYEKEE (reference sequence). CDR3 length: 15 amino acids. The trim removed 1 base at V and 7 bases at J, leaving 5 bases unmatched. The CDR3 DNA is TGTGCCAGCAGCTTGAACAGGGGGCTAGGCGGGGAGCTGTTTTTT. It is translated as CASSLNRGLGGELFF.

The chain recombines TRBV30 with TRBJ1-3; D uncertain. The V end was cut by 1 base, the J end by 4 bases, with 11 bases between. In germline, CDR1 is GTSNPN, CDR2 SVGIG (reference sequence). The CDR3 consists of 14 residues. The CDR3: CAWSAGLPGNTIYF. The CDR3 region has the DNA TGTGCCTGGAGTGCCGGACTCCCCGGAAACACCATATATTTT.

V usage is TRBV7-9 and J usage is TRBJ2-2, with a possible D match to TRBD2 (5 bases). Germline CDR1 is SEHNR and CDR2 is FQNEAQ (reference sequence). V lost 5 bases and J lost 1, with 14 bases in between. The CDR3 contains 16 residues. DNA for the CDR3: TGTGCCAGCAGCATCCGAGGGTTTCGGAACACCGGGGAGCTGTTTTTT. Protein sequence: CASSIRGFRNTGELFF.

This clone turned up a few times. The J gene is TRBJ1-4, the V gene TRBV5-5, with 7 bases that match TRBD1. CDR3 length: 15 residues. Germline CDR1 SGHKS, CDR2 YYEKEE (reference sequence). Unmatched junction bases numbered 4, after V lost 3 bases and J lost 2 bases. The CDR3 loop is CASSSTGETNEKLFF. CDR3 nucleotide sequence: TGTGCCAGCAGCTCTACAGGGGAGACTAATGAAAAACTGTTTTTT.

The chain links TRBV7-9 to TRBJ2-1; D is perhaps TRBD1 (6 bases). Trimming stripped 0 bases from V and 0 bases from J, with 12 bases between. The CDR3 has 17 residues. The V gene's germline CDR1 is SEHNR and CDR2 FQNEAQ (reference sequence). For the CDR3, the DNA is TGTGCCAGCAGCTTAGCCTACAGGGAGAGCTCCTACAATGAGCAGTTCTTC. This sequence encodes CASSLAYRESSYNEQFF.

In this sample, this clone turned up once. This chain connects TRBV11-2 to TRBJ1-1, with TRBD1 as a possible D gene (5 bases). Germline V gene data show CDR1 as SGHAT and CDR2 as FQNNGV. There are 15 residues in the CDR3. Between the trimmed V and J ends, which lost 5 bases and 0 bases, there was a span of 13 bases. The CDR3 sequence is CASSEGTLMNTEAFF. CDR3 DNA: TGTGCCAGCAGCGAAGGGACTCTTATGAACACTGAAGCTTTCTTT.